The 26 T cell receptor beta chains presented below share a single source sample, sequenced in a study of T cells in localized non-small cell lung cancer (dated by TCRdb to the early 2020s). Libraries were constructed by the immunoSEQ multiplex PCR assay. The clones in this table, taken by TCRdb from immuneACCESS, are in-frame only. Not every clone is retained; where verified, under half of the shortfall comes from an unresolved V gene, and the cause of the rest is unknown. The sample data list 53,000 or so clones, and approximately 80% of these were observed just once. The ten biggest clones cover 15% to 20% of the sample. This specimen was peripheral blood mononuclear cells, taken before any cancer treatment. These receptors originate from a man aged 40 to 69 with stage III lung adenocarcinoma.

The J gene is TRBJ1-1, the V gene TRBV18; TRBD1 matches at 8 bases. The trim removed 6 bases at V and 5 bases at J, leaving 5 bases unmatched. CDR3 length equals 13 residues. Germline V gene data show CDR1 as KGHSH and CDR2 as LQKENI. This CDR3 is CASSQGARTEAFF. In DNA form, the CDR3 reads TGTGCCAGCTCGCAGGGGGCGCGGACTGAAGCTTTCTTT.

This sequence joins TRBV6-1 and TRBJ1-2; 7 nucleotides align to TRBD1. Germline V gives CDR1 MNHNS, CDR2 SASEGT. V shed 2 bases and J 7 bases; nucleotides not matched to a gene: 13. The CDR3 extends over 16 amino acids. The DNA of the CDR3 is TGTGCCAGCAGTGAACGAACAGGGGCATCTTTTGGTGGCTACACCTTC. It specifies CASSERTGASFGGYTF.

This chain connects TRBV5-4 to TRBJ1-2, with TRBD1 as a possible D gene (6 bases). Germline CDR1 reads SGHNT; CDR2 reads YYREEE (reference sequence). Trimming left V 4 bases short and J 4 bases short, with 11 bases between. This CDR3 has 13 amino acids. The CDR3 here is CASSPGDGYGYTF. In DNA form, the CDR3 reads TGTGCCAGCAGCCCAGGGGATGGCTATGGCTACACCTTC.

The rearrangement links TRBV6-1 to TRBJ2-7; D is possibly TRBD1 (6 bases). The CDR3 is made up of 13 amino acids. V was clipped by 7 bases and J by 7 bases, with 17 bases between them. Germline V gene sequence: CDR1 MNHNS, CDR2 SASEGT. The CDR3 DNA sequence: TGTGCCAGCATGGGGGCCCACCGGGGTGAGCAGTACTTC. Its translation: CASMGAHRGEQYF.

The chain uses TRBV7-2 and TRBJ2-7; possible D gene TRBD1, 5 bases. Germline loops: CDR1 SGHTA, CDR2 FQGNSA. Between the trimmed V and J ends, which lost 5 bases and 3 bases, there was a span of 11 bases. This CDR3 has 13 residues. CDR3 in DNA: TGTGCCAGCAGCCTGATGACAGACTACGAGCAGTACTTC. Its protein is CASSLMTDYEQYF.

The V gene is TRBV18, the J gene TRBJ2-3, with 10 positions matching TRBD2. Germline assignment: CDR1 KGHSH and CDR2 LQKENI. The CDR3 extends over 15 amino acids. The trim removed 2 bases at V and 5 bases at J, leaving 4 bases unmatched. CDR3 in DNA: TGTGCCAGCTCACCAGAGGAGCGGGGGGGAGATACGCAGTATTTT. It encodes CASSPEERGGDTQYF.

The chain has TRBV10-2 and TRBJ1-1, with D maybe TRBD1 (5 bases). V was shortened by 3 bases and J by 7 bases, with 9 bases between the two germline ends. The CDR3 is 12 amino acids. Germline lookup yields CDR1 WSHSY and CDR2 SAAADI. This chain's CDR3 is CASSETGVEAFF. The CDR3 DNA follows: TGCGCCAGCAGTGAAACAGGTGTTGAAGCTTTCTTT.

The CDR3 bases are TGTGCCTGGAGTGTACGGCGAGGGGCCGCCCTTTCAGATACGCAGTATTTT. It is translated as CAWSVRRGAALSDTQYF. The V call is TRBV30, the J call TRBJ2-3; D may correspond to TRBD1 or TRBD2 (5 bases each). Germline CDR1 GTSNPN, CDR2 SVGIG (reference sequence). The CDR3 is made up of 17 amino acids. V was pared by 0 bases and J by 4 bases, with 20 bases between.

The chain joins TRBV29-1 to TRBJ1-2; D gene ambiguous. V was shortened by 1 base and J by 7 bases, with 13 bases between the two germline ends. The CDR3 contains 13 residues. Per germline, CDR1 SQVTM and CDR2 ANQGSEA. CDR3 region: CSVEGQGESGYTF. The DNA of the CDR3 is TGCAGCGTTGAAGGTCAAGGAGAAAGTGGCTACACCTTC.

V and J are TRBV7-9 and TRBJ1-1; D remains unclear. The V gene's germline CDR1 is SEHNR and CDR2 FQNEAQ (reference sequence). The germline V and J ends were trimmed by 4 bases and 4 bases, with 7 bases remaining between them. This CDR3 has 12 residues. The CDR3 spells CASSSQSTEAFF. CDR3 bases: TGTGCCAGCAGCTCCCAATCCACTGAAGCTTTCTTT.

The rearrangement links TRBV5-1 to TRBJ1-2; D perhaps matches TRBD1 (6 bases). The CDR3 is 15 amino acids. Germline lookup yields CDR1 SGHRS and CDR2 YFSETQ. Trimming removed 3 bases from V and 5 bases from J, with 17 bases in between. CDR3 amino acids: CASSSGAGASYGYTF. The CDR3 coding sequence is TGCGCCAGCAGCTCCGGAGCAGGGGCCTCTTATGGCTACACCTTC.

V is TRBV10-2 and J is TRBJ2-5; D remains ambiguous. This CDR3 has 11 residues. The germline gives CDR1 WSHSY, CDR2 SAAADI. With 8 bases removed from V and 0 bases from J, the gap between germline ends came to 4 bases. The CDR3 region is CASGNQETQYF. CDR3 nucleotides: TGCGCCAGCGGGAACCAAGAGACCCAGTACTTC.

About this clone itself: The same CDR3 can be traced to other DNA sequences in this sample. The chain joins TRBV5-4 to TRBJ2-2, with D hard to call. This CDR3 comprises 14 residues. Germline V CDR1 and CDR2: SGHNT, YYREEE (reference sequence). Trimming pared 4 bases from V and 1 base from J, leaving 8 bases between. CDR3 DNA: TGTGCCAGCAGCGGCGCGTTGAACACCGGGGAGCTGTTTTTT. It is translated as CASSGALNTGELFF. Full variable domain (remainder filled in from reference TRBV5-4 and TRBJ2-2): ETGVTQSPTHLIKTRGQQVTLRCSSQSGHNTVSWYQQALGQGPQFIFQYYREEENGRGNFPPRFSGLQFPNYSSELNVNALELDDSALYLCASSGALNTGELFFGEGSRLTVL.

The chain recombines TRBV6-1 with TRBJ2-7, with 7 bases lining up with TRBD1. Trimming took 5 bases from V and 3 from J; bases not matched to a gene: 10. The CDR3 covers 15 residues. CDR1 and CDR2 from the germline V gene are MNHNS and SASEGT. CDR3 protein: CASSLYGQDLYEQYF. The CDR3 DNA is TGTGCCAGCAGTTTATATGGACAGGATCTCTACGAGCAGTACTTC.

The chain carries TRBV6-5 and TRBJ1-1; the D is unclear. Germline-derived CDR1 and CDR2 are MNHEY and SVGAGI. V lost 6 bases to trimming and J lost 1 base, with 12 bases between them. This CDR3 has 14 residues. CDR3 in amino acids: CASRDFWENTEAFF. The CDR3 nucleotides read TGTGCCAGCAGAGACTTTTGGGAGAACACTGAAGCTTTCTTT.

This chain links TRBV5-6 with TRBJ1-2; D gene unclear. Per the germline V gene, CDR1 is SGHDT and CDR2 is YYEEEE. V lost 0 bases and J lost 7, with 13 bases in between. CDR3 length: 14 amino acids. CDR3 sequence: CASSLVPATAGYTF. In nucleotides, the CDR3 is TGTGCCAGCAGCTTGGTTCCGGCAACTGCTGGCTACACCTTC.

This chain links TRBV27 with TRBJ2-4, with 9 bases matching TRBD2. The CDR3 is made up of 19 amino acids. From germline, CDR1 is MNHEY and CDR2 SMNVEV (reference sequence). The V gene end was trimmed by 8 bases and the J gene end by 2 bases; junction bases not matched to a gene: 19. CDR3 sequence (DNA): TGTGCCAGCCGGTTACAAGCGGGGGGCCCAGATGGTCCCAAAAACATTCAGTACTTC. It codes for CASRLQAGGPDGPKNIQYF.

V gene TRBV11-2 combines with J gene TRBJ2-1; D is unresolved. The V gene lost 3 bases and the J gene lost 9 bases, with 15 bases spanning the gap. Germline-derived CDR1 and CDR2 are SGHAT and FQNNGV. This CDR3 is 14 amino acids long. Here the CDR3 DNA reads TGTGCCAGCAGCTTTGTATCACCATGGGGTGAGCAGTTCTTC. Translation: CASSFVSPWGEQFF.

The V and J genes are TRBV2 and TRBJ1-1; D unresolved. Germline V CDR1 and CDR2: SNHLY, FYNNEI. This CDR3 has 15 residues. V lost 2 bases, J lost 1 base, and 11 bases lay in between. The chain's CDR3 is CASSELTPRNTEAFF. For the CDR3, the DNA is TGTGCCAGCAGTGAACTGACCCCTCGGAACACTGAAGCTTTCTTT.

The V call is TRBV5-1, the J call TRBJ2-2; 8 nucleotides align to TRBD1. V was pared by 4 bases and J by 7 bases, with 6 bases of the junction left unmatched. Per the germline V gene, CDR1 is SGHRS and CDR2 is YFSETQ. The CDR3 length is 14 residues. CDR3 nucleotides: TGCGCCAGCAGCACCGACAGGGGAAACGGGGAGCTGTTTTTT. Translated: CASSTDRGNGELFF.

With regard to this clone: Other DNA sequences in the same sample also yield this CDR3. The DNA of the CDR3 is TGTGCCAGCTCAGAAGAGACCCAGTACTTC. Translation: CASSEETQYF. The gene calls are TRBV2 and TRBJ2-5; no clear D gene. V was shortened by 8 bases and J by 3 bases, with 4 bases between the two germline ends. The CDR3 loop spans 10 amino acids. Germline V CDR1 and CDR2: SNHLY, FYNNEI.

This clone was seen once. The gene calls are TRBV30 and TRBJ2-7; no clear D. The CDR3 sequence is 13 residues long. Germline-derived CDR1 and CDR2 are GTSNPN and SVGIG (reference sequence). Trimming removed 2 bases at V and 4 bases at J, with 12 bases between. The CDR3 is CAWSPPRGYEQYF. Here the CDR3 DNA reads TGTGCCTGGAGTCCACCTAGAGGATACGAGCAGTACTTC. The full variable domain, in which reference TRBV30 and TRBJ2-7 provide the parts outside the CDR3, is SQTIHQWPATLVQPVGSPLSLECTVEGTSNPNLYWYRQAAGRGLQLLFYSVGIGQISSEVPQNLSASRPQDRQFILSSKKLLLSDSGFYLCAWSPPRGYEQYFGPGTRLTVT.

V gene TRBV7-3 combines with J gene TRBJ1-1; D uncertain. Trimming took 6 bases from V and 3 from J, leaving 11 bases between them. This CDR3 contains 13 residues. Germline V gene lookup returns CDR1 SGHTA and CDR2 FQGTGA. For the CDR3, the DNA is TGTGCCAGCAGGCGCGGCGGCGACACTGAAGCTTTCTTT. Its protein is CASRRGGDTEAFF.

CDR3 in DNA: TGTGCCAGCAGACACTCTGGAAACACCATATATTTT. Residues: CASRHSGNTIYF. This chain links TRBV28 with TRBJ1-3, with unresolved D. V was clipped by 6 bases and J by 0 bases, with 3 bases between them. This CDR3 is 12 amino acids long. From germline, CDR1 is MDHEN and CDR2 SYDVKM.

The gene calls are TRBV10-2 and TRBJ2-2, with D possibly TRBD2 on 6 matching bases. V lost 6 bases and J lost 4, with 9 bases in between. CDR1 and CDR2 (germline): WSHSY, SAAADI. The CDR3 runs to 13 residues. The CDR3 coding sequence is TGCGCCAGCAGACTGGGGGGCACCGGGGAGCTGTTTTTT. Translated: CASRLGGTGELFF.

The chain couples TRBV4-1 to TRBJ1-1, with D unresolved. This CDR3 is 16 amino acids long. Deletions cut 0 bases from V and 3 bases from J, with 14 bases between. CDR1 MGHRA and CDR2 YSYEKL come from the germline V gene. The CDR3 protein is CASSQEARSGYTEAFF. CDR3 DNA: TGCGCCAGCAGCCAAGAGGCTCGCTCCGGGTACACTGAAGCTTTCTTT.